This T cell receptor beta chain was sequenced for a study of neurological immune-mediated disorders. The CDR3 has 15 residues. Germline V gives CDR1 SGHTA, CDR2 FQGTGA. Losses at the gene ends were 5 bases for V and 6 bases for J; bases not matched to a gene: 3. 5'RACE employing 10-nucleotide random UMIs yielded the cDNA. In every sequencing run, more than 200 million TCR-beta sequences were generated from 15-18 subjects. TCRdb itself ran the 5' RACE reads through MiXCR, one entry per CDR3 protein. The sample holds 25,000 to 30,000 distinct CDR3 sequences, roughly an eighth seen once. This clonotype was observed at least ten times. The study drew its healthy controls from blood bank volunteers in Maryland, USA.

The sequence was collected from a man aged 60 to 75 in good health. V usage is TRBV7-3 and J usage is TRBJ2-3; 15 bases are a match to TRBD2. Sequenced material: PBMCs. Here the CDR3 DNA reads TGTGCCAGCAGCCCCGGGACTAGCGGGGGGGATACGCAGTATTTT. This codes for CASSPGTSGGDTQYF. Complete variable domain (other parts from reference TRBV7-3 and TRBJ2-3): GAGVSQTPSNKVTEKGKYVELRCDPISGHTALYWYRQSLGQGPEFLIYFQGTGAADDSGLPNDRFFAVRPEGSVSTLKIQRTERGDSAVYLCASSPGTSGGDTQYFGPGTRLTVL.